These 25 T cell receptor beta chains were all obtained from the same sample, sequenced in a study of blood T cell repertoires in COVID-19 (TCRdb year 2020). The method behind the library was the immunoSEQ multiplex PCR assay. Here the immuneACCESS table is served through TCRdb, limited to in-frame sequences with V and J called. Missing clones are a known gap in these copies; in checked studies unresolved V genes cover under half, and the rest lacks a known reason. The sample data list 150,000 to 200,000 clones, and 80% to 85% of these were observed just once. The ten largest clones capture around 7% of the sample. Sequencing used PBMCs or T cells enriched from blood (not recorded which). Receptors were obtained from a man aged 40-49 years who had recovered from COVID-19.

The genes are TRBV12-3 or TRBV12-4 and TRBJ2-7; 8 bases match TRBD1. This CDR3 is 13 amino acids long. V lost 6 bases to trimming and J lost 5 bases; unmatched junction nucleotides: 6. The CDR3 DNA is TGTGCCAGCAGACCAAGACAGGGGAACGAGCAGTACTTC. This encodes CASRPRQGNEQYF.

This chain joins TRBV5-6 and TRBJ1-5; TRBD1 agrees at 10 bases. Trimming at V came to 4 bases and at J to 5 bases, leaving 6 bases not matched to a gene. Germline V gives CDR1 SGHDT, CDR2 YYEEEE. This CDR3 is built from 15 residues. CDR3 in DNA: TGTGCCAGCAGCCACGGGACAGGGGAGGATCAGCCCCAGCATTTT. Encoded protein: CASSHGTGEDQPQHF.

The chain uses TRBV5-8 and TRBJ1-5, with TRBD1 identical over 7 bases. Germline V gene sequence: CDR1 SGHTS, CDR2 YDEGEE. J lost 4 bases, V lost 6 bases, and 10 bases had no gene match. The CDR3 is 15 residues long. The CDR3 sequence is CASNTGQAPNQPQHF. The CDR3 DNA reads as TGTGCCAGCAACACAGGACAGGCGCCTAATCAGCCCCAGCATTTT.

This chain uses TRBV6-6 with TRBJ1-5, with D hard to call. The V and J ends lost 5 bases and 0 bases respectively, with 14 bases between them. The V gene's germline CDR1 is MNHNY and CDR2 SVGAGI (reference sequence). The length of the CDR3 is 16 residues. CDR3: CASSRISGGSNQPQHF. Here the CDR3 DNA reads TGTGCCAGCAGTCGAATTTCGGGTGGTAGCAATCAGCCCCAGCATTTT.

This chain uses TRBV7-8 with TRBJ2-7; 7 nucleotides match TRBD2. The CDR3 runs to 17 residues. Trimming removed 1 base from V and 0 bases from J; junction bases left unmatched: 9. The V gene's germline CDR1 is SGHVS and CDR2 FQNEAQ. In nucleotides, the CDR3 is TGTGCCAGCAGCTTAGGGGAGGGCGGACTTAGCTCCTACGAGCAGTACTTC. As protein: CASSLGEGGLSSYEQYF.

V and J are TRBV15 and TRBJ1-1, with D perhaps TRBD1 (6 bases). Germline V CDR1 and CDR2: LNHNV, YYDKDF (reference sequence). The ends were cut back, 3 bases at V and 6 bases at J, with 14 bases in the middle. The CDR3 extends over 14 amino acids. For the CDR3, the DNA is TGTGCCACCAGCAGGGGCAGGGGAATCGCTGAAGCTTTCTTT. Translation: CATSRGRGIAEAFF.

V gene TRBV27 combines with J gene TRBJ1-1; no clear D gene. The CDR3 has 14 residues. Trimming took 3 bases from V and 5 from J, leaving 13 bases between them. Germline assignment: CDR1 MNHEY and CDR2 SMNVEV (reference sequence). CDR3 region: CASSLYVASTEAFF. Written as DNA, the CDR3 is TGTGCCAGCAGTTTGTATGTGGCATCAACTGAAGCTTTCTTT.

This chain joins TRBV5-1 and TRBJ1-2, with D possibly being TRBD1 (5 bases). With 5 bases removed from V and 2 bases from J, the gap between germline ends came to 10 bases. The V gene's germline CDR1 is SGHRS and CDR2 YFSETQ. CDR3 size: 13 residues. CDR3: CASRSSGNYGYTF. The CDR3 coding sequence is TGCGCCAGCAGGTCGTCAGGGAACTATGGCTACACCTTC.

The chain uses TRBV10-3 and TRBJ1-6, with TRBD1 as a possible D gene (5 bases). Trimming pared 7 bases from V and 4 bases from J, leaving 8 bases between. CDR3 length: 13 amino acids. Germline V gives CDR1 ENHRY, CDR2 SYGVKD. DNA for the CDR3: TGTGCCATCAAGGACACGTATAATTCACCCCTCCACTTT. Protein sequence: CAIKDTYNSPLHF.

The rearrangement links TRBV18 to TRBJ1-4; D unclear. V lost 3 bases to trimming and J lost 4 bases, with 15 bases between them. Germline-derived CDR1 and CDR2 are KGHSH and LQKENI. The CDR3 is 16 residues long. CDR3 nucleotides: TGTGCCAGCTCACCTAATTACAGTTCTTTTAATGAAAAACTGTTTTTT. Translation: CASSPNYSSFNEKLFF.

This chain joins TRBV7-9 and TRBJ2-5; 8 positions agree with TRBD1. Germline V gives CDR1 SEHNR, CDR2 FQNEAQ (reference sequence). The CDR3 is made up of 17 amino acids. V was clipped by 1 base and J by 2 bases; unmatched bases: 9. CDR3 sequence (DNA): TGTGCCAGCAGCTTAGGGAGGACCGGGACAGGTCAAGAGACCCAGTACTTC. Protein product: CASSLGRTGTGQETQYF.

This chain links TRBV5-1 with TRBJ1-4, with 7 bases identical to TRBD1. V was pared by 5 bases and J by 6 bases, with 13 bases of the junction left unmatched. The CDR3 totals 16 residues. Germline CDR1 SGHRS, CDR2 YFSETQ. Here the CDR3 DNA reads TGCGCCAGCAGGGACAGGATCAGCGGAGTCGATGAAAAACTGTTTTTT. The encoded protein is CASRDRISGVDEKLFF. Drawing the rest from reference TRBV5-1 and TRBJ1-4, the complete variable domain is KAGVTQTPRYLIKTRGQQVTLSCSPISGHRSVSWYQQTPGQGLQFLFEYFSETQRNKGNFPGRFSGRQFSNSRSEMNVSTLELGDSALYLCASRDRISGVDEKLFFGSGTQLSVL.

This chain links TRBV5-1 with TRBJ1-2, with TRBD1 as a possible D gene (5 bases). This CDR3 contains 15 residues. Trimming pared 0 bases from V and 5 bases from J, leaving 14 bases between. Germline CDR1 SGHRS, CDR2 YFSETQ. CDR3 in DNA: TGCGCCAGCAGCTTGGTCCTCGGAGGGGAGTATGGCTACACCTTC. Translation gives CASSLVLGGEYGYTF.

CDR3 in DNA: TGTGCCAGCAGCTGGGACACCCTCCAAGCTTTCTTT. This sequence encodes CASSWDTLQAFF. This rearrangement joins TRBV12-3 or TRBV12-4 to TRBJ1-1; D is perhaps TRBD1 (6 bases). The CDR3 loop spans 12 amino acids. V was trimmed by 6 bases and J by 9 bases, leaving 14 bases between them.

The chain employs TRBV2 and TRBJ1-1; D is possibly TRBD1 (6 bases). From germline, CDR1 is SNHLY and CDR2 FYNNEI. The CDR3 is made up of 14 amino acids. V gave up 6 bases and J gave up 1 base, with 12 bases separating them. For the CDR3, the DNA is TGTGCCAGCAGCCGATCGACAGGGAACACTGAAGCTTTCTTT. Residues: CASSRSTGNTEAFF.

This clone was picked up one time. The genes are TRBV1 and TRBJ1-2. TRBV1 is a pseudogene locus. The length of the CDR3 is 14 residues. The CDR3 protein is CTSSPSGLVYGYTF. In DNA form, the CDR3 reads TGCACCAGCAGCCCCTCAGGACTGGTCTATGGCTACACCTTC.

In DNA, the CDR3 is TGCGCCAGCAGCTTGGACTCTTTCAAAAACATTCAGTACTTC. Translation: CASSLDSFKNIQYF. The chain recombines TRBV5-1 with TRBJ2-4; D uncertain. Trimming removed 0 bases at V and 3 bases at J, with 7 bases between. Germline values: CDR1 SGHRS, CDR2 YFSETQ. The CDR3 loop spans 14 amino acids.

The chain carries TRBV30 and TRBJ1-2, with D uncertain. The CDR3 runs 14 residues. Germline V CDR1 and CDR2: GTSNPN, SVGIG (reference sequence). Trimming removed 7 bases at V and 2 bases at J, with 17 bases between. The CDR3: CAYRPWRGNYGYTF. The CDR3 bases are TGTGCCTACCGACCATGGAGAGGGAACTATGGCTACACCTTC.

The chain recombines TRBV7-9 with TRBJ1-1; D is perhaps TRBD1 (6 bases). The germline V and J ends were trimmed by 7 bases and 1 base, with 19 bases remaining between them. The CDR3 extends over 16 amino acids. Germline V gene data show CDR1 as SEHNR and CDR2 as FQNEAQ (reference sequence). The DNA of the CDR3 is TGTGCCAGCATCCCGACCTCCGGGACACCGAACACTGAAGCTTTCTTT. The encoded protein is CASIPTSGTPNTEAFF.

J is TRBJ2-7 and V is TRBV5-5; TRBD2 is a possible D gene (5 bases). CDR3 length equals 12 residues. V lost 5 bases and J lost 6, with 12 bases in between. Germline V gene data show CDR1 as SGHKS and CDR2 as YYEKEE (reference sequence). The CDR3 coding sequence is TGTGCCAGCAGGGGCCCCGGGATCGAGCAGTACTTC. Encoded protein: CASRGPGIEQYF.

This clone was seen a single time. The chain uses TRBV6-5 and TRBJ1-5; D remains unclear. Per the germline V gene, CDR1 is MNHEY and CDR2 is SVGAGI. The CDR3 loop spans 14 amino acids. V was trimmed by 7 bases and J by 0 bases, leaving 10 bases between them. The CDR3 nucleotides read TGTGCCAGCATTCCGTCCTCTAGCAATCAGCCCCAGCATTTT. Residues: CASIPSSSNQPQHF.

Concerning this clone: Different DNA sequences within this sample yield the same CDR3. The rearrangement joins TRBV4-3 to TRBJ2-7; TRBD2 agrees at 12 bases. Germline trimming cut 1 base from V and 2 bases from J; bases unmatched to any gene: 3. CDR1 LGHNA and CDR2 YSLEER come from the germline V gene. CDR3 length: 16 amino acids. The CDR3 bases are TGCGCCAGCAGCCAAGGACTAGCGGGGGAGACCTACGAGCAGTACTTC. Encoded protein: CASSQGLAGETYEQYF.

This chain links TRBV7-9 with TRBJ2-2; D call uncertain. Germline lookup yields CDR1 SEHNR and CDR2 FQNEAQ (reference sequence). V shed 0 bases and J shed 2 bases, with 7 bases lying between them. CDR3 length: 15 amino acids. The CDR3 loop is CASSLATSNTGELFF. The CDR3 DNA reads as TGTGCCAGCAGCTTAGCCACTTCAAACACCGGGGAGCTGTTTTTT. The whole variable domain, remainder taken from reference TRBV7-9 and TRBJ2-2, is DTGVSQNPRHKITKRGQNVTFRCDPISEHNRLYWYRQTLGQGPEFLTYFQNEAQLEKSRLLSDRFSAERPKGSFSTLEIQRTEQGDSAMYLCASSLATSNTGELFFGEGSRLTVL.

The chain is built from TRBV14 and TRBJ2-2; D is ambiguous. Germline V gene lookup returns CDR1 SGHDN and CDR2 FVKESK. The V end was cut by 3 bases, the J end by 3 bases, with 17 bases between. This CDR3 is built from 17 residues. The CDR3: CASSHTSRKGDTGELFF. CDR3 sequence (DNA): TGTGCCAGCAGCCACACATCCCGGAAAGGAGACACCGGGGAGCTGTTTTTT.

A single count supports this clone. This rearrangement joins TRBV29-1 to TRBJ2-2, with D unclear. CDR1 is SQVTM and CDR2 is ANQGSEA in the germline V gene. The CDR3 runs to 15 residues. The ends were cut back, 6 bases at V and 0 bases at J, with 14 bases in the middle. Here the CDR3 DNA reads TGCAGCGTGTCACCGGGTTACGCGAACACCGGGGAGCTGTTTTTT. The encoded protein is CSVSPGYANTGELFF.